The source of this T cell receptor beta chain is a study of shared clonotypes between healthy human individuals. Study overall: Each donor's CD8 memory used one plate, CD8 naive two, each CD4 subset three.

The deep-level immunoSEQ assay was used. Method: immunoSEQ multiplex PCR; TCRdb's copy keeps in-frame clones and lacks some. The data show about 2 million clones, 85% to 95% seen once. This CDR3 region has 14 residues. V lost 8 bases, J lost 2 bases, and 8 bases stayed unmatched. Germline CDR1 and CDR2: SQVTM and ANQGSEA. As concerns this clone: Its antigen is unknown.

Among the donors, all were Caucasian adults who lived in Nashville, Tennessee. General study findings and limits: Clonotypes not shared had lower generation probabilities than those common to all four donors.

This sequence originates from a young man in good health. Sequencing was carried out using naive CD4+ T cells sorted from blood. Subset reported: CD45RA+ positively selected. The chain is built from TRBV29-1 and TRBJ2-3; 9 nucleotides line up with TRBD2. CDR3 region: CSLSSGALTDTQYF. The CDR3 coding sequence is TGCAGCCTATCTAGCGGGGCCCTCACAGATACGCAGTATTTT.